A single T cell receptor beta chain is shown here with its context. The antigen remains unidentified. This entry belongs to a study of OX40 agonist ivuxolimab in advanced cancers. Study in general: The study reported partial responses in three patients: one hepatocellular carcinoma, two cutaneous melanoma. Study results and limitations: Still undetermined is the antigen specificity of the expanded peripheral T cells. In CD8+ T cells, expanded clones were on average more numerous than in CD4+.

Only in-frame clones appear in the TCRdb table, and some are missing; sequencing was by immunoSEQ multiplex PCR. The data contain 60,000 to 75,000 clones, 85% to 95% of them singletons. This sample comprised CD4+ or CD8+ T cells sorted from blood, obtained in a trial of the OX40 agonist ivuxolimab. This TCR came from an adult with an advanced solid tumor such as melanoma, head and neck, liver or kidney cancer.

The CDR3 loop reads CSVLGQNTGELFF. In DNA form, the CDR3 reads TGCAGCGTTTTAGGACAGAACACCGGGGAGCTGTTTTTT. The chain has TRBV29-1 and TRBJ2-2; weak D call: TRBD1 (5 bases). This CDR3 comprises 13 residues. V lost 5 bases and J 1 base, leaving 8 bases between the germline ends. Germline assignment: CDR1 SQVTM and CDR2 ANQGSEA.